This T cell receptor (beta chain) was captured in a study of post-analysis software for immune sequencing data (dated by TCRdb to 2014 to 2015). Looking at the study overall: The recorded disease courses included relapsing-remitting, secondary progressive and progressive-relapsing multiple sclerosis, and some patients had no subtype annotation. A subset of samples was prepared in parallel using single-end sample barcoding, then pooled and co-amplified after Illumina adapter ligation. The patient repertoires were set against under 13 previously published healthy control repertoires from donors whose ages ranged from about 6 to 27 years.

The method was PCR. The reads were generated on an Illumina HiSeq 2500. To reduce PCR and sequencing biases, unique molecular identifiers were built into the TCR beta cDNA libraries. Every 1 to 10 million input T cells yielded roughly 500,000 cDNA molecules, meaning each molecule approximated one T cell. The patient libraries were prepared and sequenced with the same protocol used for the earlier healthy control dataset. Within a given batch, samples were prepared together, multiplexed and sequenced on the same HiSeq lane. The authors' pipeline ran thus. MIGEC handled the raw barcoded reads, throwing out single-read molecular identifier groups before consensus assembly and CDR3 extraction. Clonotype tables were post-analysed with VDJtools, and diversity was normalized by down-sampling all datasets to the smallest sample size. To correct batch-related cross-sample contamination, repertoire overlap clustering matched CDR3 amino acid sequences but not nucleotide sequences. Through fastp at Q25 and MiXCR, TCRdb rebuilt clones from the public reads, retaining in-frame beta chains. Every entry covers one CDR3 protein and lists the most common genes and DNA from its rows. For this entry, the V and J calls and clone size follow TCRdb and not the study's own pipeline. A total of a few hundred thousand distinct CDR3 sequences appear in this sample, around 33% of them only once. The ten largest make up around 15% of the sample.

Broad study findings and their caveats: Roughly 5 TRBV segments, including TRBV5-6, TRBV5-1 and TRBV20-1, were significantly more frequent in patients than controls. Direct clustering with F measure showed strong co-clustering of samples prepared in the same batch, prompting a batch-effect correction. The control group was slightly older than the multiple sclerosis patient group. Normalized Chao1 diversity was significantly lower in multiple sclerosis patients than controls, suggesting substantial peripheral T-cell clonal expansion.

To demonstrate the VDJtools post-analysis software, the study profiled TCR beta repertoires from the peripheral blood of around 13 young patients with multiple sclerosis. The multiple sclerosis patients were children and adolescents between roughly 6 and 17 years of age. Germline trimming: 6 bases from V, 6 bases from J; junction bases outside gene matches: 15. CDR3 length: 16 amino acids, cysteine to phenylalanine. Kept here is only the CDR3 DNA, which spans 48 bases and is read in frame from base 1. As for this clonotype: Its cognate antigen has yet to be identified. Per-base qualities were not stored, and no clone one base away is much larger.

Here the chain combines TRBV12-3 or TRBV12-4 and TRBJ1-2, with 8 middle bases fitting TRBD1. The clonotype was recovered from a girl aged 5-17 years with multiple sclerosis. The sample taken for sequencing was blood. The DNA sequence follows: TGTGCCAGCAGCATAGGACAGGGAGTAGACTGGGATGGCTACACCTTC. This yields the protein CASSIGQGVDWDGYTF.